This passage covers 26 T cell receptor beta chains from one sample sequenced in a study of T cell changes during pregnancy in multiple sclerosis. The table came from immunoSEQ multiplex PCR; TCRdb's copy has only in-frame clones and leaves some out. The sample holds 29,000 or so clones; over 85% are singletons and the top ten take around 5.4%. The specimen was CD8+ T cells from peripheral blood mononuclear cells, collected before pregnancy. The receptors come from a female donor with multiple sclerosis, enrolled in a pregnancy study.

In its sample, this clone was seen a few times. The chain joins TRBV27 to TRBJ1-2; TRBD1 might be the D (5 bases). Germline V gene lookup returns CDR1 MNHEY and CDR2 SMNVEV (reference sequence). V dropped 2 bases and J dropped 6 bases, with 16 bases sitting between them. This CDR3 is 15 amino acids long. The CDR3 DNA follows: TGTGCCAGCAGTTTAATGCTGGGGGGGAAGAATGGCTACACCTTC. Encoded protein: CASSLMLGGKNGYTF.

The rearrangement joins TRBV7-2 to TRBJ2-7; the D gene is possibly TRBD2 (6 bases). Trimming shortened V by 1 base and J by 0 bases, and 16 bases separated the two germline ends. CDR3 length equals 17 residues. Germline lookup yields CDR1 SGHTA and CDR2 FQGNSA. The CDR3 sequence is CASSLDLRDSSSYEQYF. The DNA for the CDR3 is TGTGCCAGCAGCTTAGACCTCCGGGACTCGAGCTCCTACGAGCAGTACTTC.

The CDR3 loop reads CAWSLPGAGETQYF. The CDR3 DNA sequence: TGTGCCTGGAGCCTGCCGGGAGCGGGAGAGACCCAGTACTTC. The rearrangement uses TRBV30 and TRBJ2-5; D is possibly TRBD2 (6 bases). Germline lookup yields CDR1 GTSNPN and CDR2 SVGIG (reference sequence). The CDR3 runs 14 residues. The germline V and J ends were trimmed by 3 bases and 4 bases, with 15 bases remaining between them.

The genes are TRBV5-1 and TRBJ1-1; 10 bases map to TRBD1. Germline CDR1 and CDR2: SGHRS and YFSETQ. V lost 3 bases and J lost 1; bases outside the gene matches: 0. The CDR3 has 14 residues. The CDR3 region has the DNA TGCGCCAGCAGCTGGACAGGGGGGAACACTGAAGCTTTCTTT. Its protein product is CASSWTGGNTEAFF.

The chain employs TRBV7-8 and TRBJ1-5, with no clear D. Germline loops: CDR1 SGHVS, CDR2 FQNEAQ. The CDR3 spans 15 residues. Trimming pared 4 bases from V and 3 bases from J, leaving 13 bases between. In DNA, the CDR3 is TGTGCCAGCAGCTCGCAGGTGACGGTCAATCAGCCCCAGCATTTT. The encoded protein is CASSSQVTVNQPQHF.

The chain couples TRBV4-2 to TRBJ2-7, with D tentatively TRBD2 (6 bases). Per germline, CDR1 LGHNA and CDR2 YNFKEQ. V lost 0 bases and J lost 3, with 12 bases in between. The length of the CDR3 is 15 residues. The CDR3 nucleotides are TGTGCCAGCAGCCAAGATCGCGACGGGGGCTACGAGCAGTACTTC. Translating gives CASSQDRDGGYEQYF.

This clone was counted once. The V gene is TRBV7-9, the J gene TRBJ1-2; D unresolved. This CDR3 contains 16 residues. Germline CDR1 and CDR2: SEHNR and FQNEAQ (reference sequence). Trimming pared 1 base from V and 3 bases from J, leaving 15 bases between. CDR3 sequence (DNA): TGTGCCAGCAGCTTAGTCGACACCACCCACTACTATGGCTACACCTTC. Encoded protein: CASSLVDTTHYYGYTF.

The chain combines TRBV6-6 with TRBJ1-2; possibly TRBD1 for D (5 bases). The germline V gene encodes CDR1 MNHNY and CDR2 SVGAGI (reference sequence). The CDR3 runs to 13 residues. V was pared by 0 bases and J by 3 bases, with 5 bases between. The chain's CDR3 is CASSYSRDYGYTF. The CDR3, as DNA: TGTGCCAGCAGTTACTCCAGGGACTATGGCTACACCTTC.

The chain employs TRBV5-4 and TRBJ2-1, with 7 nucleotides matching TRBD1. Germline lookup yields CDR1 SGHNT and CDR2 YYREEE (reference sequence). V shed 4 bases and J 8 bases; nucleotides not matched to a gene: 3. This CDR3 is built from 12 residues. Here the CDR3 reads CASSGDSHEQFF. CDR3 nucleotides: TGTGCCAGCAGCGGGGACAGTCATGAGCAGTTCTTC.

This sequence joins TRBV14 and TRBJ1-1; the D gene is possibly TRBD1 (5 bases). This CDR3 has 17 residues. Trimming stripped 2 bases from V and 3 bases from J, with 19 bases between. CDR1 and CDR2 (germline): SGHDN, FVKESK. CDR3 nucleotides: TGTGCCAGCAGCCAACTCATGGGAGGGGCTCGGCACACTGAAGCTTTCTTT. Protein sequence: CASSQLMGGARHTEAFF.

The chain couples TRBV29-1 to TRBJ1-2; 7 bases fit TRBD1. Germline trimming cut 2 bases from V and 2 bases from J; bases unmatched to any gene: 2. The CDR3 extends over 13 amino acids. The V gene's germline CDR1 is SQVTM and CDR2 ANQGSEA. This CDR3 reads CSVESQGNYGYTF. CDR3 in DNA: TGCAGCGTTGAATCACAGGGGAACTATGGCTACACCTTC. Supplemented by reference TRBV29-1 and TRBJ1-2, the full variable domain reads SAVISQKPSRDICQRGTSLTIQCQVDSQVTMMFWYRQQPGQSLTLIATANQGSEATYESGFVIDKFPISRPNLTFSTLTVSNMSPEDSSIYLCSVESQGNYGYTFGSGTRLTVV.

This rearrangement joins TRBV12-1 to TRBJ2-7; the D call in the table, TRBD2, was not verified against the DNA. TRBV12-1 constitutes a pseudogene. The CDR3 runs to 14 residues. The CDR3 spells CASSFVSREPEQYF. CDR3 nucleotides: TGTGCCAGCAGCTTTGTATCCCGGGAGCCCGAGCAGTACTTC.

The chain uses TRBV4-2 and TRBJ2-3, with 9 bases lining up with TRBD1. There are 17 residues in the CDR3. V lost 0 bases to trimming and J lost 2 bases; unmatched junction nucleotides: 6. Germline lookup yields CDR1 LGHNA and CDR2 YNFKEQ. In DNA, the CDR3 is TGTGCCAGCAGCCAAGATGGGGACAGGGTGTCCACAGATACGCAGTATTTT. This gives the protein CASSQDGDRVSTDTQYF.

The chain joins TRBV11-2 to TRBJ2-1; no clear D. The CDR3 has 15 residues. In germline, CDR1 is SGHAT, CDR2 FQNNGV. The V gene lost 0 bases and the J gene lost 2 bases, with 8 bases spanning the gap. This chain's CDR3 is CASSLDRSTYNEQFF. The CDR3 nucleotides read TGTGCCAGCAGCTTAGATCGGTCCACCTACAATGAGCAGTTCTTC.

This clone was detected only a few times. The chain joins TRBV27 to TRBJ2-6; no definite D call. Germline CDR1 reads MNHEY; CDR2 reads SMNVEV (reference sequence). V lost 6 bases to trimming and J lost 8 bases, with 8 bases between them. The CDR3 extends over 12 amino acids. The CDR3 region is CASRTMSNVLTF. DNA for the CDR3: TGTGCCAGCAGGACAATGTCCAACGTCCTGACTTTC.

The chain links TRBV27 to TRBJ1-2; 7 bases align to TRBD1. The V gene's germline CDR1 is MNHEY and CDR2 SMNVEV (reference sequence). The CDR3 spans 15 residues. The V segment lost 5 bases and the J segment 2 bases; nucleotides outside the gene matches: 8. The CDR3 loop reads CASSEGALLNYGYTF. CDR3 nucleotides: TGTGCCAGCAGTGAGGGGGCTTTGTTGAACTATGGCTACACCTTC.

The chain employs TRBV19 and TRBJ2-7; the D gene is possibly TRBD1 (5 bases). The CDR3 length is 13 residues. Trimming stripped 3 bases from V and 4 bases from J, with 10 bases between. The germline V gene encodes CDR1 LNHDA and CDR2 SQIVND (reference sequence). CDR3 DNA sequence: TGTGCCAGTAGTATTTGGGGCGCATACGAGCAGTACTTC. This sequence encodes CASSIWGAYEQYF.

The chain recombines TRBV4-3 with TRBJ2-2, with D perhaps TRBD2 (6 bases). CDR1 and CDR2 from the germline V gene are LGHNA and YSLEER. CDR3 size: 15 residues. Trimming left V 3 bases short and J 9 bases short, with 17 bases between. CDR3 DNA sequence: TGCGCCAGCAGCCACGCGGGGACCGGCAGTCGGGAGCTGTTTTTT. Encoded protein: CASSHAGTGSRELFF.

The chain carries TRBV12-1 and TRBJ2-3; TRBD2, as called in the table, went unchecked against the DNA. TRBV12-1 represents a pseudogene. This CDR3 is built from 15 residues. CDR3 in amino acids: CASSAGTVRTDTQYF. CDR3 in DNA: TGTGCCAGCAGCGCCGGGACTGTCAGAACAGATACGCAGTATTTT.

The chain recombines TRBV4-2 with TRBJ1-1; possible D gene TRBD1, 5 bases. The CDR3 spans 17 residues. Germline V gene sequence: CDR1 LGHNA, CDR2 YNFKEQ. The germline V and J ends were trimmed by 4 bases and 4 bases, with 22 bases remaining between them. The CDR3 reads CASSPLASVGEGTEAFF. CDR3 nucleotides: TGTGCCAGCAGCCCCCTTGCAAGTGTAGGGGAGGGCACTGAAGCTTTCTTT.

A single count supports this clone. The chain carries TRBV6-5 and TRBJ1-2; TRBD1 matches at 7 bases. Looked up from germline, CDR1 is MNHEY and CDR2 is SVGAGI. Losses at the gene ends were 2 bases for V and 5 bases for J; bases not matched to a gene: 11. This CDR3 contains 16 residues. CDR3 DNA: TGTGCCAGCAGTTACCCAGGGGCAGGGGGGAGGTATGGCTACACCTTC. This gives the protein CASSYPGAGGRYGYTF.

The chain links TRBV5-5 to TRBJ2-7; 7 bases are a match to TRBD2. V gave up 0 bases and J gave up 3 bases; unmatched junction bases: 3. CDR1 is SGHKS, CDR2 YYEKEE, per germline (reference sequence). The CDR3 is 14 residues long. The CDR3 reads CASSLAAGDYEQYF. Here the CDR3 DNA reads TGTGCCAGCAGCTTGGCGGCGGGAGACTACGAGCAGTACTTC.

The chain couples TRBV4-1 to TRBJ2-1; 11 bases are a match to TRBD1. Germline V gene sequence: CDR1 MGHRA, CDR2 YSYEKL. The V gene end was trimmed by 1 base and the J gene end by 7 bases; junction bases not matched to a gene: 12. CDR3 size: 18 residues. The CDR3 DNA is TGCGCCAGCAGCCAAGGGGATCCCGGGACAGGGGGATTAAATGAGCAGTTCTTC. Protein: CASSQGDPGTGGLNEQFF.

This clone was detected once. The V call is TRBV7-2, the J call TRBJ1-5; TRBD1 matches at 11 bases. Germline CDR1 reads SGHTA; CDR2 reads FQGNSA. Trimming cost V 5 bases and J 6 bases; bases outside gene matches: 0. CDR3 length: 13 residues. The CDR3 sequence is CASSGTGGQPQHF. CDR3 in DNA: TGTGCCAGCAGCGGGACAGGGGGTCAGCCCCAGCATTTT.

The rearrangement uses TRBV7-2 and TRBJ2-2; 9 bases align to TRBD2. The CDR3 consists of 16 residues. Germline V gene data show CDR1 as SGHTA and CDR2 as FQGNSA. V shed 2 bases and J 3 bases; nucleotides not matched to a gene: 4. CDR3 loop: CASSLPGLAYTGELFF. Written as DNA, the CDR3 is TGTGCCAGCAGCTTACCGGGACTAGCATACACCGGGGAGCTGTTTTTT.

V gene TRBV2 combines with J gene TRBJ2-7; D unresolved. Germline V gene data show CDR1 as SNHLY and CDR2 as FYNNEI. This CDR3 has 13 amino acids. Trimming stripped 4 bases from V and 3 bases from J, with 10 bases between. The CDR3 bases are TGTGCCAGCAGTGGAGCAGAGAGCTACGAGCAGTACTTC. Amino acids: CASSGAESYEQYF.